This T cell receptor (beta chain) comes out of a study of human T cells and chemical hapten exposure. About the study: Small discrepancies in pooled library volume mainly accounted for the varying TCR yields per sample.

Individual cDNA molecules had unique molecular identifiers attached to them by the library. TCRdb re-called the RACE reads with MiXCR, one entry per CDR3 protein. The sample holds over 75,000 distinct CDR3 sequences, about 11% seen once. Study-wide points: Patch test scores rose with PT1 expanded TCR counts, a positive correlation.

V dropped 0 bases and J dropped 4 bases, with 10 bases sitting between them. The CDR3 has 14 residues. Germline assignment: CDR1 SGHRS and CDR2 YFSETQ. Indicated time point: patch test 3, about 24 weeks after DPC sensitization. Treatment reported: therapeutic diphenylcyclopropenone sensitization with weekly scalp DPC. This clonotype was counted at least ten times. What it binds is not known. The chain has TRBV5-1 and TRBJ1-2; D gene ambiguous. This TCR derives from a woman aged 25 to 39 with alopecia areata. Some clones in this sample may be carry-over from other donors' samples. Here the sequenced sample was whole blood, taken in connection with sensitization to the hapten diphenylcyclopropenone (DPC). CDR3 region: CASSLDADFYGYTF. In DNA, the CDR3 is TGCGCCAGCAGCTTGGATGCGGACTTCTATGGCTACACCTTC.